This entry lists 16 T cell receptor beta chains sequenced from one sample in a study of T cell changes during pregnancy in multiple sclerosis. The data were produced by immunoSEQ multiplex PCR, yet TCRdb's version contains in-frame clones alone and is incomplete. This sample has 69,000 or so clones; 91% occur once, and the top ten carry about 0.27%. Specimen: CD4+ T cells from peripheral blood mononuclear cells, collected in the third trimester of pregnancy. The receptor set was obtained from a female donor in good health, enrolled as a control in a pregnancy study.

The chain links TRBV4-2 to TRBJ2-2; 9 nucleotides agree with TRBD2. J was trimmed by 4 bases and V by 1 base; bases with no gene match: 4. The CDR3 has 16 amino acids. Germline assignment: CDR1 LGHNA and CDR2 YNFKEQ. The CDR3 bases are TGTGCCAGCAGCCAAGGGGGACTAGCAGTCACCGGGGAGCTGTTTTTT. Its translation: CASSQGGLAVTGELFF.

The genes are TRBV7-3 and TRBJ2-3, with D perhaps matching TRBD2 (5 bases). This CDR3 comprises 13 residues. Per germline, CDR1 SGHTA and CDR2 FQGTGA. Trimming cost V 5 bases and J 5 bases, with 11 bases left between them. CDR3 bases: TGTGCCAGCAGCCCATCGGGGAAAGATACGCAGTATTTT. Its translation is CASSPSGKDTQYF.

J is TRBJ2-7 and V is TRBV9; TRBD2 aligns across 12 bases. CDR1 and CDR2 (germline): SGDLS, YYNGEE. The CDR3 sequence is 18 residues long. V gave up 0 bases and J gave up 2 bases; unmatched junction bases: 9. The CDR3 sequence: CASSVAPSGGDSPYEQYF. The CDR3 DNA sequence: TGTGCCAGCAGCGTAGCCCCTAGCGGGGGGGATTCACCCTACGAGCAGTACTTC.

The chain recombines TRBV11-2 with TRBJ2-1, with 10 bases lining up with TRBD2. Germline CDR1 reads SGHAT; CDR2 reads FQNNGV. J lost 4 bases, V lost 6 bases, and 9 bases had no gene match. The CDR3 runs 16 residues. CDR3 nucleotide sequence: TGTGCCAGCAGACCGGTGAGCGGGGGGGGTTACAATGAGCAGTTCTTC. Translated: CASRPVSGGGYNEQFF.

The V call is TRBV19, the J call TRBJ1-4; 7 positions match TRBD1. The V segment lost 6 bases and the J segment 6 bases; nucleotides outside the gene matches: 13. Germline assignment: CDR1 LNHDA and CDR2 SQIVND (reference sequence). This CDR3 is 16 amino acids long. CDR3 sequence: CASSPPGGQTYEKLFF. The CDR3 DNA is TGTGCCAGTAGCCCTCCTGGGGGACAGACGTATGAAAAACTGTTTTTT.

This chain connects TRBV7-9 to TRBJ2-5; tentatively, D is TRBD2 (6 bases). V lost 11 bases and J 5 bases, leaving 12 bases between the germline ends. Germline loops: CDR1 SEHNR, CDR2 FQNEAQ (reference sequence). This CDR3 has 11 amino acids. The CDR3 sequence is CAGGRAETQYF. The CDR3 DNA sequence: TGTGCCGGAGGGCGGGCTGAGACCCAGTACTTC.

The gene calls are TRBV15 and TRBJ2-7; 7 bases line up with TRBD1. Trimming cost V 0 bases and J 2 bases; bases outside gene matches: 4. Germline assignment: CDR1 LNHNV and CDR2 YYDKDF (reference sequence). This CDR3 is built from 15 residues. The CDR3 DNA reads as TGTGCCACCAGCAGAGATCGGGACAGCGCCTACGAGCAGTACTTC. Its translation is CATSRDRDSAYEQYF.

The chain employs TRBV19 and TRBJ1-4; TRBD1 is a possible D gene (6 bases). V was cut by 5 bases and J by 0 bases, with 10 bases left in between. The CDR3 runs 15 residues. Germline assignment: CDR1 LNHDA and CDR2 SQIVND (reference sequence). The CDR3 DNA reads TGTGCCAGTAGTCCATACAGGGCAACTAATGAAAAACTGTTTTTT. Protein product: CASSPYRATNEKLFF. The full variable domain, in which reference TRBV19 and TRBJ1-4 provide the parts outside the CDR3, is DGGITQSPKYLFRKEGQNVTLSCEQNLNHDAMYWYRQDPGQGLRLIYYSQIVNDFQKGDIAEGYSVSREKKESFPLTVTSAQKNPTAFYLCASSPYRATNEKLFFGSGTQLSVL.

The chain's CDR3 is CASSLAGNNEKLFF. The CDR3 nucleotides read TGTGCCAGCAGCTTGGCAGGGAATAATGAAAAACTGTTTTTT. V usage is TRBV5-6 and J usage is TRBJ1-4, with a tentative D call TRBD1 (5 bases). CDR1 is SGHDT and CDR2 is YYEEEE in the germline V gene. Trimming removed 0 bases from V and 4 bases from J, with 7 bases in between. This CDR3 is 14 amino acids long.

The V gene is TRBV5-6, the J gene TRBJ1-5; 7 positions agree with TRBD1. With 4 bases clipped from V and 6 bases from J, the junction kept 13 bases outside the gene matches. This CDR3 spans 16 amino acids. CDR1 and CDR2 (germline): SGHDT, YYEEEE. The CDR3: CASSMNTGVRGQPQHF. In DNA form, the CDR3 reads TGTGCCAGCAGCATGAACACAGGGGTTCGAGGTCAGCCCCAGCATTTT.

The chain recombines TRBV11-2 with TRBJ1-1; 8 bases are a match to TRBD1. The junction had 3 bases not matched to a gene; V was cut back by 5 bases and J by 1 base. Per the germline V gene, CDR1 is SGHAT and CDR2 is FQNNGV. This CDR3 has 14 residues. CDR3 nucleotide sequence: TGTGCCAGCAGCAGAGGGACAGGGAACACTGAAGCTTTCTTT. Translating it yields CASSRGTGNTEAFF.

The rearrangement uses TRBV5-5 and TRBJ2-2; TRBD1 might be the D (5 bases). Germline CDR1 SGHKS, CDR2 YYEKEE (reference sequence). This CDR3 is built from 17 residues. Trimming cost V 2 bases and J 0 bases, with 14 bases left between them. This CDR3 is CASSLRQGNTNTGELFF. The CDR3 nucleotides are TGTGCCAGCAGCTTACGGCAGGGTAATACGAACACCGGGGAGCTGTTTTTT.

This chain connects TRBV15 to TRBJ2-3; D is ambiguous. Germline V lookup: CDR1 LNHNV, CDR2 YYDKDF (reference sequence). This CDR3 comprises 14 residues. The V and J ends lost 0 bases and 1 base respectively, with 5 bases between them. The CDR3 region has the DNA TGTGCCACCAGCAGAGATGCGCGCACAGATACGCAGTATTTT. Residues: CATSRDARTDTQYF.

In this sample, this clone turned up once. This chain connects TRBV19 to TRBJ2-2; maybe TRBD2 (6 bases). There are 15 residues in the CDR3. Looked up from germline, CDR1 is LNHDA and CDR2 is SQIVND (reference sequence). V was shortened by 7 bases and J by 3 bases, with 15 bases between the two germline ends. CDR3 protein: CASNAWGDDTGELFF. The DNA for the CDR3 is TGTGCCAGTAATGCGTGGGGGGACGACACCGGGGAGCTGTTTTTT.

The chain recombines TRBV5-6 with TRBJ1-1; 8 bases are shared with TRBD1. CDR1 is SGHDT and CDR2 is YYEEEE in the germline V gene. V shed 1 base, J shed 5 bases, and the junction held 7 bases outside the gene matches. The CDR3 loop spans 15 amino acids. In nucleotides, the CDR3 is TGTGCCAGCAGCTTGACAGGGGGAGTCTCGACTGAAGCTTTCTTT. It codes for CASSLTGGVSTEAFF.

This clone is a singleton in its sample. The chain carries TRBV13 and TRBJ1-2; D unresolved. CDR3 length: 12 residues. Germline V gene sequence: CDR1 PRHDT, CDR2 FYEKMQ (reference sequence). Trimming pared 3 bases from V and 6 bases from J, leaving 8 bases between. The CDR3, as DNA: TGTGCCAGCAGCTTTCCGGGTCATGGCTACACCTTC. It codes for CASSFPGHGYTF. The whole variable domain, remainder taken from reference TRBV13 and TRBJ1-2, is AAGVIQSPRHLIKEKRETATLKCYPIPRHDTVYWYQQGPGQDPQFLISFYEKMQSDKGSIPDRFSAQQFSDYHSELNMSSLELGDSALYFCASSFPGHGYTFGSGTRLTVV.